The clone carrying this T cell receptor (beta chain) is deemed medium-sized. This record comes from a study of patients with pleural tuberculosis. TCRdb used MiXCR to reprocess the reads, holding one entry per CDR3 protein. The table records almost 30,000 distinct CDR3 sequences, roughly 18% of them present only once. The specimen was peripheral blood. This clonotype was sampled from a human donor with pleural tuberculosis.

This CDR3 reads CASSLSVRGYGYTF. CDR3 nucleotide sequence: TGTGCCAGCAGTTTATCGGTCCGGGGTTATGGCTACACCTTC. V and J are TRBV27 and TRBJ1-2, with unresolved D. Germline V gene lookup returns CDR1 MNHEY and CDR2 SMNVEV (reference sequence). Trimming cost V 0 bases and J 5 bases, with 10 bases left between them. CDR3 length equals 14 residues.